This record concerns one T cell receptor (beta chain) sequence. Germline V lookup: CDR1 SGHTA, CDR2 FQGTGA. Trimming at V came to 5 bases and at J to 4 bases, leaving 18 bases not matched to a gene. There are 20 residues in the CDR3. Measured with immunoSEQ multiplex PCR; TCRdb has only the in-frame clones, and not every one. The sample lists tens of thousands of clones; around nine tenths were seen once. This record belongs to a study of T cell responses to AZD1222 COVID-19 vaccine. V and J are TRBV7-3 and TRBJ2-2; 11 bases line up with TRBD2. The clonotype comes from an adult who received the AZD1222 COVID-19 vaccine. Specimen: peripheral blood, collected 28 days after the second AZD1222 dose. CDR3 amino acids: CASSPTVASGGTLGTGELFF. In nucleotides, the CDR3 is TGTGCCAGCAGCCCAACAGTGGCTAGCGGGGGGACCTTGGGCACCGGGGAGCTGTTTTTT.